This T cell receptor (beta chain) was sequenced during a study of a mutant IDH1 vaccine in newly diagnosed glioma. As to time point: baseline, week 1 (first vaccination visit). Treatment of the sample: pre-vaccination baseline after standard-of-care therapy. Germline values: CDR1 GTSNPN, CDR2 SVGIG (reference sequence). CDR3 length equals 13 residues. This clone was seen just once. Its antigen remains unidentified. Using immunoSEQ multiplex PCR, the repertoire was profiled, and TCRdb retains in-frame clones only, with some absent. The table records 92,000 or so clones, roughly 82% of them present only once. Broader study findings: Altogether, almost 95% of patients exhibited vaccine-induced immune responses. The authors found pseudoprogression apparently unrelated to changes in top peripheral T cell clonotypes.

Material: PBMCs, obtained from a glioma patient treated with radiotherapy, temozolomide or both. The origin of this receptor is a middle-aged man with glioma. Some clones in this sample may be carry-over from other donors' samples. The chain couples TRBV30 to TRBJ2-6, with D tentatively TRBD1 or TRBD2 (5 bases each). In DNA, the CDR3 is TGTGCGGTGGGGGTTTCTGGGGCCAACGTCCTGACTTTC. This encodes CAVGVSGANVLTF.